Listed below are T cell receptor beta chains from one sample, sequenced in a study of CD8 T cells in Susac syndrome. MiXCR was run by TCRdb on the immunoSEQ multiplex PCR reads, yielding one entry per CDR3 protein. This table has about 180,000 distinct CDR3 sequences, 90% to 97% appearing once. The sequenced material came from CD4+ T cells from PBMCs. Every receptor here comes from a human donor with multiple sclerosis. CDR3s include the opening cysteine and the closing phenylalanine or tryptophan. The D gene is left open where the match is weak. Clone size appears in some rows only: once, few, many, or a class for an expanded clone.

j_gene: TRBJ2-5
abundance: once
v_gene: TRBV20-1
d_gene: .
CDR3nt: TGCAGTGCTAGAGATATAGCGAGGGAGACCCAGTACTTC
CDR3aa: CSARDIARETQYF

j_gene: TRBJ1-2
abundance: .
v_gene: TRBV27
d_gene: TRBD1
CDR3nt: TGTGCCAGCAGTCGACAGGGGGCAGAGCTTTGGGGCTACACCTTC
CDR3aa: CASSRQGAELWGYTF

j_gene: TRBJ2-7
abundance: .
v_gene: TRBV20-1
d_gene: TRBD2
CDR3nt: TGCAGTGCTAGGGAGGGAGGGAGCTCCTACGAGCAGTACTTC
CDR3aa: CSAREGGSSYEQYF

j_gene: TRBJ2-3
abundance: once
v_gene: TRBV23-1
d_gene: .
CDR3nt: TGCGCCAGCAGTCGTAACGGCACAGATACGCAGTATTTT
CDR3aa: CASSRNGTDTQYF

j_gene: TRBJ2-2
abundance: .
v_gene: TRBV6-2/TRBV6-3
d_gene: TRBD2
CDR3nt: TGTGCCAGCAGCTGGGACTATCTAACCGGGGAGCTGTTTTTT
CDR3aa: CASSWDYLTGELFF

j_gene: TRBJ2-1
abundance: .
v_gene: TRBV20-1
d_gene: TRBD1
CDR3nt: TGCAGTGCTACCCGATATGACAGGGGAGGTGGCAATGAGCAGTTCTTC
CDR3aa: CSATRYDRGGGNEQFF

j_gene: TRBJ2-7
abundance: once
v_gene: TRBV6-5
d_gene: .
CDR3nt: TGTGCCAGCAGTTACGATTTCGGGGATACCTACGAGCAGTACTTC
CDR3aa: CASSYDFGDTYEQYF

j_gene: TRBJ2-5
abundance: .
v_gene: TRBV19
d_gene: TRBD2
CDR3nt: TGTGCCAGTAGTATTGGCGGGGGGGCTCGAGAGACCCAGTACTTC
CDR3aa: CASSIGGGARETQYF

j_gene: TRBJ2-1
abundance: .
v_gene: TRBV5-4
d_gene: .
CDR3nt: TGTGCCAGCAGCCCCCCGGACGTCCGGGAGCAGTTCTTC
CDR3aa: CASSPPDVREQFF

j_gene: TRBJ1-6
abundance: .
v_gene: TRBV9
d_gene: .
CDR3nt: TGTGCCAGCAGTTACGGGAAACATAATTCACCCCTCCACTTT
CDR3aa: CASSYGKHNSPLHF

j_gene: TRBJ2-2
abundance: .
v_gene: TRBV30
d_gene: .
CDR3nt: TGTGCCTGGAAGGGAGCCGGGGAGCTGTTTTTT
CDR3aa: CAWKGAGELFF

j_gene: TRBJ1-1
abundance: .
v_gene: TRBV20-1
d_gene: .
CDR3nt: TGCAGTGCTCGGGATCCCTTGAACACTGAAGCTTTCTTT
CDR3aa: CSARDPLNTEAFF

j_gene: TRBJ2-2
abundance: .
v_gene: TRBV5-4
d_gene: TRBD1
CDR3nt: TGTGCCAGCAGAAAGGGACAGGGGAACACCGGGGAGCTGTTTTTT
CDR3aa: CASRKGQGNTGELFF

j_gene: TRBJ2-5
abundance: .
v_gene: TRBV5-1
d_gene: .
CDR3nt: TGCGCCAGCAGCTTATCAGGGACTGGCCAAGAGACCCAGTACTTC
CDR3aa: CASSLSGTGQETQYF

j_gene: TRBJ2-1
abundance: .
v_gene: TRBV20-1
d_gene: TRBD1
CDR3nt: TGCAGTGCATTGGGACAGGGGGGTGAGCAGTTCTTC
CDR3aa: CSALGQGGEQFF

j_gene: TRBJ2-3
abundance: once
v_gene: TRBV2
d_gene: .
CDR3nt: TGTGCCAGCAGCAGGGATCCAGGCACAGATACGCAGTATTTT
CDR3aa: CASSRDPGTDTQYF

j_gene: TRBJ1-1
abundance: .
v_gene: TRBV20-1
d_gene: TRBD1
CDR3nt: TGCAGTGTTCCCGGGACAGCGGCCACTGAAGCTTTCTTT
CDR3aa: CSVPGTAATEAFF

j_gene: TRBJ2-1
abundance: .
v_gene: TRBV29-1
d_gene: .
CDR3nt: TGCAGCGTTGATGGACCTTCCTCTTGGGGGCAGTTCTTC
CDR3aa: CSVDGPSSWGQFF

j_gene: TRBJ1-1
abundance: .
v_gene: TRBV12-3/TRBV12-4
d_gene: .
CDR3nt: TGTGCCAGCATTTGGGGGCGGTTGAACACTGAAGCTTTCTTT
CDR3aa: CASIWGRLNTEAFF

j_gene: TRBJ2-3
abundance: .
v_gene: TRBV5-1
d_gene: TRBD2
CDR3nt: TGCGCCAGCAGCCTCGGACTAGCGGGGACCTCCACAGATACGCAGTATTTT
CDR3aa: CASSLGLAGTSTDTQYF

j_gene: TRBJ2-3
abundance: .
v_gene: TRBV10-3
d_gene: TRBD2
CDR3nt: TGTGCCATCAGCCCACTGGCGGGGGTAGATACGCAGTATTTT
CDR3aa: CAISPLAGVDTQYF

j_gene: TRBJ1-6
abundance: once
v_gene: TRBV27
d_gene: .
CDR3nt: TGTGCCAGCAGTTTGACAGCAGATAATTCACCCCTCCACTTT
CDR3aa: CASSLTADNSPLHF

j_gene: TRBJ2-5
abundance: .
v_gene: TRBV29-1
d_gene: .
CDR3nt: TGCAGCGTTGACCGGGTCACCGGGGAGACCCAGTACTTC
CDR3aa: CSVDRVTGETQYF

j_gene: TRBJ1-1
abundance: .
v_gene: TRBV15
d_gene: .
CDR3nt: TGTGCCACCAGCAGAGAAGGTGCCAGCACTGAAGCTTTCTTT
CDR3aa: CATSREGASTEAFF

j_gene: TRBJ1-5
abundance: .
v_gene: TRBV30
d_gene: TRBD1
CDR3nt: TGTGCCTGGAAGCCCATGGGACAGGGAAATCAGCCCCAGCATTTT
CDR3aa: CAWKPMGQGNQPQHF

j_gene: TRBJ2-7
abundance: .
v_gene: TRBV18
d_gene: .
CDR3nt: TGTGCCAGCTCATGTGGGAGTTTC
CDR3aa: CASSCGSF

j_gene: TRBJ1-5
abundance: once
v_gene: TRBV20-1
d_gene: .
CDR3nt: TGCAGTGCACAGGCCTGGAGGGGCAATCAGCCCCAGCATTTT
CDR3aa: CSAQAWRGNQPQHF

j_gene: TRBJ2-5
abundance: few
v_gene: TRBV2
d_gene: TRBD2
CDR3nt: TGTGCCAGCATCCCAGGCGGGGGGGAAGAGACCCAGTACTTC
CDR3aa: CASIPGGGEETQYF

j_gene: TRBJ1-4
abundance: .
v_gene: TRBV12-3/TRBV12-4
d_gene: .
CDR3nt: TGTGCCAGCAGTTTAGCGACTCCTGGGAATGAAAAACTGTTTTTT
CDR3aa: CASSLATPGNEKLFF

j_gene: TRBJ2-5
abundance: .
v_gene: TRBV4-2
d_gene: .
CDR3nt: TGTGCCAGCAGCCAAGGGGGGGCCCAGCAAGAGACCCAGTACTTC
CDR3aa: CASSQGGAQQETQYF

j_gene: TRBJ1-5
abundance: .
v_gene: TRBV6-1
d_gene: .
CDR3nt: TGTGCCAGCAGAGCAGGGGCCAATCAGCCCCAGCATTTT
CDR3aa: CASRAGANQPQHF

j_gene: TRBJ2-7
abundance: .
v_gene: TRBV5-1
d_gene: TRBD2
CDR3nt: TGCGCCAGCAGCAGAGATAGCGGGGGGGCCTACGAGCAGTACTTC
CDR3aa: CASSRDSGGAYEQYF

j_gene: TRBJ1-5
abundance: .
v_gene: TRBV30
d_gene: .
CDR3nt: TGTGCCTGGAGTGCAGTGGGAGGCAATCAGCCCCAGCATTTT
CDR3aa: CAWSAVGGNQPQHF

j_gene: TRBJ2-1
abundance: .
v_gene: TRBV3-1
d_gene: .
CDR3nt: TGTGCCAGCAGCCAAGCCCAGGGCGATGAGCAGTTCTTC
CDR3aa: CASSQAQGDEQFF

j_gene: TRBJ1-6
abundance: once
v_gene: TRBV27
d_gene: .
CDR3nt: TGTGCCAGCAGTCCGGAACCGGGACTGTTTAATTCACCCCTCCACTTT
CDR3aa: CASSPEPGLFNSPLHF

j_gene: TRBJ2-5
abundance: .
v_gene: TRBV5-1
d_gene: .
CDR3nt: TGCGCCAGCCTCGACCGGGGTGGAGAGACCCAGTACTTC
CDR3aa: CASLDRGGETQYF

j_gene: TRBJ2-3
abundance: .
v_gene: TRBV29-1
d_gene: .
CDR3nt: TGCAGCGTTGATTCGGGGGACACCACAAATACGCAGTATTTT
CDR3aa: CSVDSGDTTNTQYF

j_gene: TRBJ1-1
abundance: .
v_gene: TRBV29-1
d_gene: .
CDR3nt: TGCAGCGTCCGGACCGACAGGGCTTTCTTT
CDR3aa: CSVRTDRAFF

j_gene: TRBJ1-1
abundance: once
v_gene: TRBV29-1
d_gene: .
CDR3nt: TGCAGCGTTTCGGACTGGGCTGAAGCTTTCTTT
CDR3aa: CSVSDWAEAFF

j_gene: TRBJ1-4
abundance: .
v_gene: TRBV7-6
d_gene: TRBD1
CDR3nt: TGTGCCAGCAGTCATGCGACAGGGGAGGAAAAACTGTTTTTT
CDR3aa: CASSHATGEEKLFF

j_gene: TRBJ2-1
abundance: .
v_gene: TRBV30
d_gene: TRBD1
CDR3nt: TGTGCCTGGTCTCAGGCAGGGGGCCCGTTCTTC
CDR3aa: CAWSQAGGPFF

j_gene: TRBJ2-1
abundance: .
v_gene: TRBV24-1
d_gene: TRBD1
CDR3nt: TGTGCCACCAGGGGACAGGGAGCTTTCTCCTACAATGAGCAGTTCTTC
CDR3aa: CATRGQGAFSYNEQFF

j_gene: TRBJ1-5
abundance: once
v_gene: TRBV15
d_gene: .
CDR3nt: TGTGCCACCAGCAGACATCAAGGGGGATATAGCAATCAGCCCCAGCATTTT
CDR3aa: CATSRHQGGYSNQPQHF

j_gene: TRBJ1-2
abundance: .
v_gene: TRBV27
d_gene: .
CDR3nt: TGTGCCAGCAGTTTAGGTCCCCCCGGCTTTAACTGGGGCTACACCTTC
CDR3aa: CASSLGPPGFNWGYTF

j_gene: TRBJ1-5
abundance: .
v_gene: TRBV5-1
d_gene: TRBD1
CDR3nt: TGCGCCAGCAGCTTGGGACAGGGGGATCAGCCCCAGCATTTT
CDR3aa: CASSLGQGDQPQHF

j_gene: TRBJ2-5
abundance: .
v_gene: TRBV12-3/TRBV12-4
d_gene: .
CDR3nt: TGTGCCAGCAGGGGGGGGCGTTTTGGCTCGGTGGAGACCCAGTACTTC
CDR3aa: CASRGGRFGSVETQYF

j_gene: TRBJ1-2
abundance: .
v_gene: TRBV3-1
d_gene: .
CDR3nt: TGTGCCAGCAGCCAAGATCGGAGAGGCTACACCTTC
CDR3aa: CASSQDRRGYTF

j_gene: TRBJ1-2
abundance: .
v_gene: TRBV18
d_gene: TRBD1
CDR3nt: TGTGCCAGCTCATCGGGACAGGATTATGGCTACACCTTC
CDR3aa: CASSSGQDYGYTF

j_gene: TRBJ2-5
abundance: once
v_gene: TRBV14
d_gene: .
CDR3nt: TGTGCCAGCAGCCAATTCGGGGTACAAGAGACCCAGTACTTC
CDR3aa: CASSQFGVQETQYF

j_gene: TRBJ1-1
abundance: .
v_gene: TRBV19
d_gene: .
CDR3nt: TGTGCCAGTAGTACTTTCGTTGTCAGCTTGAACACTGAAGCTTTCTTT
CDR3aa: CASSTFVVSLNTEAFF

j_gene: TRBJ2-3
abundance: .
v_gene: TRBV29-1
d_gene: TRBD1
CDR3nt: TGCAGCGTCTCCCAGCGGAGCAGGGGGCCTGGCACAGATACGCAGTATTTT
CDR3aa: CSVSQRSRGPGTDTQYF

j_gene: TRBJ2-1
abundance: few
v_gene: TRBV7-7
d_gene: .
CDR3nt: TGTGCTAGCAGCCCTGGCAGGTCAGGGTACAATGAGCAGTTCTTC
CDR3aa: CASSPGRSGYNEQFF

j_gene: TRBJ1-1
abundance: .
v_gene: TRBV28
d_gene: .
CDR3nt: TGTGCCAGCAGTTTATCTGGGAAAAAAGAAGCTTTCTTT
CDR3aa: CASSLSGKKEAFF

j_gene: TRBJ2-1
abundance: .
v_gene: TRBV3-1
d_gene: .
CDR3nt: TGTGCCAGCAGCCAAGCCGGGGCGGGGGCTCGGCGTACTGAGCAGTTCTTC
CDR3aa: CASSQAGAGARRTEQFF

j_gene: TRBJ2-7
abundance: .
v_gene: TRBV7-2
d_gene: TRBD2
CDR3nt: TGTGCCAGCAGCTTAAGGATTGCGGGAGGTGTAGAGATTCGGCAGTACTTC
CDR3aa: CASSLRIAGGVEIRQYF